This passage covers 18 T cell receptor beta chains from one sample sequenced in a study of CD8+ T cells in alopecia areata. This sample's treatment: oral pan-JAK inhibitor, 5-10 mg twice daily. As the sequencing template, cDNA was produced by extracting RNA and reverse transcribing it. The protocol was immunoSEQ multiplex PCR, while the TCRdb copy is restricted to in-frame clones and leaves out a portion. The data contain 110,000 or so clones, less than 70% of them singletons. The source was CD4+ T cells sorted from blood, collected at week 24, from a patient treated with tofacitinib. The receptors come from a human donor with alopecia areata.

This sequence joins TRBV7-9 and TRBJ2-3; D uncertain. The V end was cut by 5 bases, the J end by 14 bases, with 17 bases between. Germline V gives CDR1 SEHNR, CDR2 FQNEAQ (reference sequence). There are 12 residues in the CDR3. CDR3 in DNA: TGTGCCAGCAGCACGAACGACCGGTCGTTGTATTTT. This translates into CASSTNDRSLYF.

Notes on this clone: Germline and junction disagree at one end, which may indicate a read error. This chain joins TRBV15 and TRBJ2-3; possible D gene TRBD1, 6 bases. Germline CDR1 reads LNHNV; CDR2 reads YYDKDF (reference sequence). The length of the CDR3 is 14 residues. As DNA, the CDR3 is TGTGCCACCAGGAGAGGGGGTCTCACAGATACGCAGTATTTT. This sequence encodes CATRRGGLTDTQYF.

This clone was picked up a small number of times. The rearrangement joins TRBV30 to TRBJ2-3; D might be TRBD2 (6 bases). The CDR3 covers 12 residues. V was clipped by 1 base and J by 10 bases, with 12 bases between them. Germline V gene data show CDR1 as GTSNPN and CDR2 as SVGIG (reference sequence). The CDR3 reads CAWSAPAGSQYF. The CDR3, as DNA: TGTGCCTGGAGTGCACCCGCGGGGTCGCAGTATTTT.

The chain has TRBV29-1 and TRBJ1-2; TRBD1 aligns across 8 bases. The CDR3 loop spans 12 amino acids. Germline V gene sequence: CDR1 SQVTM, CDR2 ANQGSEA. Germline trimming cut 6 bases from V and 0 bases from J; bases unmatched to any gene: 0. CDR3 sequence reads: CSVGQANYGYTF. In DNA, the CDR3 is TGCAGCGTGGGACAGGCTAACTATGGCTACACCTTC.

V is TRBV6-4 and J is TRBJ2-3; D remains unclear. The CDR3 loop spans 12 amino acids. Germline V lookup: CDR1 MRHNA, CDR2 SNTAGT. With 0 bases removed from V and 2 bases from J, the gap between germline ends came to 0 bases. Here the CDR3 reads CASSDSTDTQYF. In DNA, the CDR3 is TGTGCCAGCAGTGACTCCACAGATACGCAGTATTTT.

The rearrangement links TRBV9 to TRBJ1-2; no clear D. V shed 2 bases and J shed 6 bases, with 8 bases lying between them. Germline lookup yields CDR1 SGDLS and CDR2 YYNGEE. This CDR3 is 12 amino acids long. CDR3 amino acids: CASSVRSDGYTF. The CDR3 DNA reads TGTGCCAGCAGCGTCAGGTCAGATGGCTACACCTTC.

The chain employs TRBV2 and TRBJ1-5; 8 bases are a match to TRBD1. J lost 3 bases, V lost 3 bases, and 4 bases had no gene match. There are 15 residues in the CDR3. Per germline, CDR1 SNHLY and CDR2 FYNNEI. The CDR3 DNA follows: TGTGCCAGCAGTGACCAGGGACAGGCCAATCAGCCCCAGCATTTT. Translated: CASSDQGQANQPQHF.

The V and J genes are TRBV7-2 and TRBJ2-5, with D perhaps matching TRBD2 (7 bases). The V end was cut by 5 bases, the J end by 4 bases, with 23 bases between. Germline values: CDR1 SGHTA, CDR2 FQGNSA. This CDR3 has 17 residues. CDR3 in DNA: TGTGCCAGCAGCAAGGTCGTCCGGGGGGCCGTTGGAGAGACCCAGTACTTC. This codes for CASSKVVRGAVGETQYF. The full variable domain, with the rest looked up from reference TRBV7-2 and TRBJ2-5, is GAGVSQSPSNKVTEKGKDVELRCDPISGHTALYWYRQSLGQGLEFLIYFQGNSAPDKSGLPSDRFSAERTGGSVSTLTIQRTQQEDSAVYLCASSKVVRGAVGETQYFGPGTRLLVL.

This rearrangement joins TRBV4-1 to TRBJ2-2; 7 bases agree with TRBD2. V was clipped by 3 bases and J by 5 bases; unmatched bases: 12. The CDR3 is made up of 17 amino acids. Germline lookup yields CDR1 MGHRA and CDR2 YSYEKL. The CDR3 coding sequence is TGCGCCAGCAGCCAGCTACCCGGTGGCGGGGGTACCGGGGAGCTGTTTTTT. This encodes CASSQLPGGGGTGELFF.

This sequence joins TRBV5-4 and TRBJ2-7; tentatively, D is TRBD1 (5 bases). The CDR3 is 13 residues long. CDR1 is SGHNT, CDR2 YYREEE, per germline (reference sequence). V gave up 5 bases and J gave up 5 bases, with 14 bases separating them. The DNA for the CDR3 is TGTGCCAGCAGGGCCCAGGGAAGTGACGAGCAGTACTTC. This translates into CASRAQGSDEQYF.

This clone was counted only a few times. V and J are TRBV7-2 and TRBJ2-5; no clear D gene. CDR1 SGHTA and CDR2 FQGNSA come from the germline V gene. There are 14 residues in the CDR3. V dropped 5 bases and J dropped 2 bases, with 12 bases sitting between them. The CDR3 region is CASSQEWGQETQYF. The CDR3 coding sequence is TGTGCCAGCAGCCAGGAATGGGGACAAGAGACCCAGTACTTC.

The J gene is TRBJ2-1, the V gene TRBV2; 7 positions match TRBD2. CDR1 and CDR2 (germline): SNHLY, FYNNEI. The CDR3 runs to 15 residues. Trimming took 3 bases from V and 2 from J; bases not matched to a gene: 4. The CDR3 sequence: CASSEDGLAYNEQFF. The CDR3, as DNA: TGTGCCAGCAGTGAGGACGGACTAGCCTACAATGAGCAGTTCTTC.

The chain carries TRBV7-2 and TRBJ2-1, with 8 bases lining up with TRBD1. The CDR3 is 13 amino acids. CDR1 SGHTA and CDR2 FQGNSA come from the germline V gene. The V and J ends lost 5 bases and 14 bases, in that order; junction bases with no gene match: 11. This chain's CDR3 is CASSLDPGGREFF. CDR3 DNA: TGTGCCAGCAGCCTCGACCCAGGGGGCAGGGAGTTCTTC. The entire variable domain, with the rest obtained from reference TRBV7-2 and TRBJ2-1, is as follows: GAGVSQSPSNKVTEKGKDVELRCDPISGHTALYWYRQSLGQGLEFLIYFQGNSAPDKSGLPSDRFSAERTGGSVSTLTIQRTQQEDSAVYLCASSLDPGGREFFGPGTRLTVL.

This chain uses TRBV30 with TRBJ1-1; D is perhaps TRBD1 (5 bases). CDR1 is GTSNPN, CDR2 SVGIG, per germline (reference sequence). CDR3 length: 15 residues. Trimming cost V 2 bases and J 4 bases, with 17 bases left between them. In DNA form, the CDR3 reads TGTGCCTGGAGTCTGTCAGGGAACATGGGCACTGAAGCTTTCTTT. It is translated as CAWSLSGNMGTEAFF.

This clone occurred a few times. The chain employs TRBV29-1 and TRBJ1-2, with 7 bases fitting TRBD1. The CDR3 loop spans 12 amino acids. Germline CDR1 reads SQVTM; CDR2 reads ANQGSEA. J was trimmed by 4 bases and V by 7 bases; bases with no gene match: 6. The CDR3 DNA reads TGCAGCGCCCAGGGGGGTGGCTATGGCTACACCTTC. This translates into CSAQGGGYGYTF.

This clone was seen a handful of times. The chain recombines TRBV9 with TRBJ2-1; 9 nucleotides agree with TRBD2. The germline gives CDR1 SGDLS, CDR2 YYNGEE. The CDR3 spans 11 residues. Trimming at V came to 7 bases and at J to 13 bases, leaving 6 bases not matched to a gene. CDR3 residues: CASERGDIQFF. The CDR3 coding sequence is TGTGCCAGCGAGCGGGGGGATATTCAGTTCTTC. The whole variable domain, filled in from reference TRBV9 and TRBJ2-1, reads DSGVTQTPKHLITATGQRVTLRCSPRSGDLSVYWYQQSLDQGLQFLIQYYNGEERAKGNILERFSAQQFPDLHSELNLSSLELGDSALYFCASERGDIQFFGPGTRLTVL.

V is TRBV30 and J is TRBJ2-7, with 9 bases lining up with TRBD1. Per the germline V gene, CDR1 is GTSNPN and CDR2 is SVGIG (reference sequence). V shed 0 bases and J 4 bases; nucleotides not matched to a gene: 1. This CDR3 contains 13 residues. This CDR3 is CAWSVTGGYEQYF. The DNA for the CDR3 is TGTGCCTGGAGTGTGACAGGGGGGTACGAGCAGTACTTC.

Written as DNA, the CDR3 is TGTGCCAGTAGCCAGGGGACCTACGAGCAGTACTTC. Translated, it gives CASSQGTYEQYF. The rearrangement joins TRBV19 to TRBJ2-7; weak D call: TRBD1 (6 bases). This CDR3 comprises 12 residues. The V and J ends lost 6 bases and 2 bases respectively, with 8 bases between them. CDR1 is LNHDA and CDR2 is SQIVND in the germline V gene (reference sequence).